The sequence of this T cell receptor (beta chain) was determined in a study of radiation and T cells in renal cell carcinoma. A remark on this clone: Antigen: not known.

TCRdb keeps only in-frame clones here, not all; method: immunoSEQ multiplex PCR. Here the sample spans around 180,000 clones, roughly 90% being singletons. Study-level findings and limits: In blood, top tumor clones expanded by 2 weeks, shrinking by 4. Without pretreatment biopsies, baseline tumor clonotype presence was undetermined.

Stated time point: blood 4 weeks post-SBRT, at nephrectomy. Treatment in this sample: 15 Gy SBRT to primary tumor, nephrectomy 4 weeks later. After SBRT, blood was collected at 2 and 4 weeks, plus baseline. The patient's renal cell carcinoma had clear cell pathology. The germline V gene encodes CDR1 SGHAT and CDR2 FQNNGV. V gave up 1 base and J gave up 3 bases, with 9 bases separating them. The CDR3 has 14 residues. This clonotype originated in a woman aged 45-59 years with renal cell carcinoma. The rearrangement uses TRBV11-2 and TRBJ1-1; D is ambiguous. The specimen comprised blood, sampled from a patient whose treatment included radiotherapy and nephrectomy. The CDR3 coding sequence is TGTGCCAGCAGCTTAGTGGAGGGATACACTGAAGCTTTCTTT. Its translation is CASSLVEGYTEAFF.